One sample yielded the 17 T cell receptor beta chains listed below, sequenced in a study. TCRdb processed the 5' RACE reads anew with MiXCR; each CDR3 protein has one entry. The data show roughly 54,000 distinct CDR3 sequences, 17% seen once. Specimen: naive CD4+ T cells sorted from blood. The subset denotes: naive CD4+ T cells, CD4+CD45RA+CD25-. These receptors all stem from a female donor with breast cancer.

This clonotype was seen only a few times. The chain couples TRBV24-1 to TRBJ2-5; no definite D call. Trimming cost V 7 bases and J 3 bases, with 17 bases left between them. CDR1 KGHDR and CDR2 SFDVKD come from the germline V gene. The CDR3 contains 15 residues. The CDR3 sequence is CATSTHVGLKETQYF. The CDR3 coding sequence is TGTGCCACCAGCACGCACGTTGGGCTTAAAGAGACCCAGTACTTC.

This clonotype was counted a few times. The CDR3 here is CASSFPGRDGSYGYTF. The CDR3 coding sequence is TGTGCCAGCAGTTTTCCCGGGCGGGATGGCTCCTATGGCTACACCTTC. J is TRBJ1-2 and V is TRBV12-3 or TRBV12-4; no firm D call. The CDR3 is made up of 16 amino acids. V shed 3 bases and J shed 4 bases, with 18 bases lying between them.

This clonotype was seen a few times. The chain has TRBV5-1 and TRBJ2-3; TRBD1 is a possible D gene (5 bases). The length of the CDR3 is 15 residues. Looked up from germline, CDR1 is SGHRS and CDR2 is YFSETQ. V was cut by 0 bases and J by 4 bases, with 12 bases left in between. The CDR3 DNA reads TGCGCCAGCAGCTTGGAGGGGCAGCTGTCAGATACGCAGTATTTT. Protein: CASSLEGQLSDTQYF.

Points on this clonotype: A much more abundant neighbour one base away suggests this may be a read error. The V and J genes are TRBV24-1 and TRBJ1-2, with no clear D. Looked up from germline, CDR1 is KGHDR and CDR2 is SFDVKD. Between the trimmed V and J ends, which lost 5 bases and 2 bases, there was a span of 5 bases. The CDR3 sequence is 12 residues long. The CDR3 reads CATSAGNYGYTF. The CDR3 DNA reads as TGTGCCACCAGTGCGGGGAACTATGGCTACACCTTC.

The V gene is TRBV5-1, the J gene TRBJ2-3; D call uncertain. The CDR3 spans 14 residues. Germline V lookup: CDR1 SGHRS, CDR2 YFSETQ. The V and J ends lost 4 bases and 2 bases respectively, with 11 bases between them. The CDR3 DNA reads TGCGCCAGCAGCCGATCTTTAGACACAGATACGCAGTATTTT. Protein sequence: CASSRSLDTDTQYF.

The rearrangement links TRBV5-6 to TRBJ2-1; D gene ambiguous. The CDR3 length is 13 residues. V dropped 0 bases and J dropped 6 bases, with 7 bases sitting between them. CDR1 and CDR2 (germline): SGHDT, YYEEEE. CDR3 DNA sequence: TGTGCCAGCAGCTTGGACTACTTCAATGAGCAGTTCTTC. This codes for CASSLDYFNEQFF.

This clonotype came up a few times. V is TRBV12-3 or TRBV12-4 and J is TRBJ2-7; 10 nucleotides agree with TRBD2. V lost 5 bases, J lost 6 bases, and 7 bases stayed unmatched. The CDR3 spans 14 residues. In nucleotides, the CDR3 is TGTGCCAGCAGTCCTAGCGGGGGTGTGCGCGAGCAGTACTTC. Its protein product is CASSPSGGVREQYF.

This clonotype turned up a few times. The chain uses TRBV27 and TRBJ1-2; D gene unclear. V was clipped by 4 bases and J by 3 bases, with 12 bases between them. CDR1 and CDR2 from the germline V gene are MNHEY and SMNVEV (reference sequence). There are 14 residues in the CDR3. CDR3 nucleotide sequence: TGTGCCAGCAGTTCAAGTAAGGGTGACTATGGCTACACCTTC. It encodes CASSSSKGDYGYTF.

This clonotype was detected only a few times. The V gene is TRBV5-1, the J gene TRBJ2-1, with TRBD1 matching 10 bases. The V segment lost 6 bases and the J segment 8 bases; nucleotides outside the gene matches: 11. The CDR3 runs 15 residues. The germline CDR1 and CDR2 sequences are SGHRS and YFSETQ. The CDR3, as DNA: TGCGCCAGCACACCGCGGACAGGGGGGATAGATGAGCAGTTCTTC. Encoded protein: CASTPRTGGIDEQFF.

This clonotype was recorded a few times. The chain uses TRBV5-5 and TRBJ2-1, with D unresolved. Per the germline V gene, CDR1 is SGHKS and CDR2 is YYEKEE (reference sequence). The CDR3 runs 14 residues. Trimming took off 4 bases at V and 0 bases at J, with 8 bases between the two ends. The DNA of the CDR3 is TGTGCCAGCAGCCCTCGGATCTCCTACAATGAGCAGTTCTTC. Protein: CASSPRISYNEQFF.

The genes are TRBV5-1 and TRBJ2-6; 9 nucleotides match TRBD1. Trimming cost V 4 bases and J 0 bases; bases outside gene matches: 11. There are 19 residues in the CDR3. CDR1 is SGHRS, CDR2 YFSETQ, per germline. CDR3 DNA sequence: TGCGCCAGCAGCCCGTTCCGGGACAGGGTCTTCTCTGGGGCCAACGTCCTGACTTTC. This gives the protein CASSPFRDRVFSGANVLTF.

The chain is built from TRBV7-6 and TRBJ2-3, with D perhaps TRBD2 (6 bases). Germline V gives CDR1 SGHVS, CDR2 FNYEAQ. Trimming took 0 bases from V and 2 from J, leaving 12 bases between them. CDR3 size: 16 residues. The CDR3 DNA reads TGTGCCAGCAGCTTAGCACCTGCGGGGTTCACAGATACGCAGTATTTT. Protein product: CASSLAPAGFTDTQYF.

The chain recombines TRBV4-3 with TRBJ1-2, with unresolved D. Trimming removed 0 bases at V and 7 bases at J, with 12 bases between. Germline CDR1 reads LGHNA; CDR2 reads YSLEER. This CDR3 is built from 14 residues. This chain's CDR3 is CASSQDFQRVGYTF. The CDR3 DNA is TGCGCCAGCAGCCAAGATTTTCAGAGGGTTGGCTACACCTTC.

The V gene is TRBV5-6, the J gene TRBJ2-3; 9 nucleotides align to TRBD2. The germline V gene encodes CDR1 SGHDT and CDR2 YYEEEE. The CDR3 has 17 amino acids. The V segment lost 4 bases and the J segment 2 bases; nucleotides outside the gene matches: 11. Here the CDR3 reads CASSRLAGGQPTDTQYF. CDR3 nucleotide sequence: TGTGCCAGCAGCCGCTTGGCGGGAGGGCAACCCACAGATACGCAGTATTTT.

This clonotype was seen repeatedly, ten times or more. The rearrangement joins TRBV9 to TRBJ2-1, with a weak D call TRBD1 (5 bases). CDR1 and CDR2 (germline): SGDLS, YYNGEE. Deletions cut 2 bases from V and 6 bases from J, with 15 bases between. The CDR3 runs 15 residues. The CDR3 DNA reads as TGTGCCAGCAGCGTGGGGCCCGAAAGGAGCAATGAGCAGTTCTTC. Its translation: CASSVGPERSNEQFF.

This clonotype has more than one count but fewer than ten. V and J are TRBV7-2 and TRBJ1-2; D unresolved. Trimming removed 5 bases at V and 2 bases at J, with 15 bases between. CDR1 is SGHTA, CDR2 FQGNSA, per germline. This CDR3 is 15 amino acids long. The CDR3 loop reads CASSRSNTENYGYTF. In DNA form, the CDR3 reads TGTGCCAGCAGCCGAAGCAATACAGAGAACTATGGCTACACCTTC.

This clonotype came up a few times. The CDR3, as DNA: TGCGCCAGCAGCCAAAATTGGACTCAGACGCGCAATCAGCCCCAGCATTTT. It translates to CASSQNWTQTRNQPQHF. The chain couples TRBV4-1 to TRBJ1-5; D call uncertain. Trimming removed 2 bases at V and 2 bases at J, with 16 bases between. The CDR3 extends over 17 amino acids. CDR1 is MGHRA and CDR2 is YSYEKL in the germline V gene.